What follows describes a single T cell receptor (beta chain). Time point defined: pre-sensitization, week 0. Treatment in this sample: therapeutic diphenylcyclopropenone sensitization with weekly scalp DPC. TCRdb reprocessed the RACE reads via MiXCR and lists one record per CDR3 protein. The repertoire has about 350,000 distinct CDR3 sequences, 5% to 6.5% of them found once; the top ten carry about 8.2%. The data were obtained in a study of human T cells and chemical hapten exposure. The input for sequencing was whole blood, taken in connection with sensitization to the hapten diphenylcyclopropenone (DPC). The clonotype comes from a woman under 30 with alopecia areata. Some clones in this sample may be carry-over from other donors' samples.

CDR3 DNA: TGTGCCAGCAGTATGGACGGCTCTGGGGCCAACGTCCTGACTTTC. Its translation is CASSMDGSGANVLTF. V gene TRBV12-3 or TRBV12-4 combines with J gene TRBJ2-6; D is unclear. The CDR3 loop spans 15 amino acids. V was cut by 5 bases and J by 0 bases, with 8 bases left in between.